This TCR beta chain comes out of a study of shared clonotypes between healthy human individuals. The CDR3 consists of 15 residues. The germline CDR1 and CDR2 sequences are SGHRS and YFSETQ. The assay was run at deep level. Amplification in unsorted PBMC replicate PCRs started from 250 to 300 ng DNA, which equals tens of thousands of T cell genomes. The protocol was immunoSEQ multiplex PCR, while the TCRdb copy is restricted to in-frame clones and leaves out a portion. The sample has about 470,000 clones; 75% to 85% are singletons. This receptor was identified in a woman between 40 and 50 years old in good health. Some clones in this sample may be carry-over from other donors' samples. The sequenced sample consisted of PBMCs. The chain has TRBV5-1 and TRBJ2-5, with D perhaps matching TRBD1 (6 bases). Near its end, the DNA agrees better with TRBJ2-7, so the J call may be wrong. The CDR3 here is CASSARQASSYEQYF. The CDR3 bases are TGCGCCAGCAGCGCGAGACAGGCGAGCTCCTACGAGCAGTACTTC.